This TCR beta chain was recovered during a study of radiotherapy plus CTLA-4 blockade in lung cancer. Study background: Objective responses were documented in around 20% of patients, with disease control in roughly 33%. Points from the study as a whole: Clones of tumor-derived TCRs expanded in blood after radiotherapy plus ipilimumab.

The CDR3 extends over 16 amino acids. Losses at the gene ends were 2 bases for V and 5 bases for J; bases not matched to a gene: 7. Germline V gene sequence: CDR1 SNHLY, CDR2 FYNNEI. Generated by immunoSEQ multiplex PCR, the TCRdb table keeps only in-frame clones and is missing some. This sample has roughly 76,000 clones, with 70% to 85% found just once. This clone was picked up a small number of times. What it binds is not known. This chain links TRBV2 with TRBJ1-5, with TRBD1 identical over 9 bases. The TCR originated in a human donor with non-small cell lung cancer whose response to radiotherapy plus ipilimumab could not be evaluated. The sample consisted of peripheral blood, taken from a patient treated with radiotherapy plus ipilimumab. CDR3 nucleotide sequence: TGTGCCAGCAGTGAATTTGGGACAGGGAGGGATCAGCCCCAGCATTTT. This codes for CASSEFGTGRDQPQHF.